The entry below gives a single T cell receptor (beta chain) sequence along with its context. It was healthy bone marrow donors who served as donors. Use of 60 Vbeta and 13 Jbeta primers characterized the PCR. Using immunoSEQ multiplex PCR, the repertoire was profiled, and TCRdb retains in-frame clones only, with some absent. The sample consists of about 180,000 clones, more than 60% of them appearing once. The data originate from a study of cytomegalovirus exposure and HLA in healthy donors. This CDR3 contains 16 residues. The TCR comes from a man aged 18 to 30 in good health and CMV-seronegative. Specimen: PBMCs. The chain employs TRBV21-1 and TRBJ2-5; the D call TRBD2 from the table was never checked on the DNA. TRBV21-1 is designated a pseudogene. The CDR3 reads CASRTSGGGRGETQYF. DNA of the CDR3: TGTGCCAGCAGAACTAGCGGGGGAGGTAGGGGAGAGACCCAGTACTTC.